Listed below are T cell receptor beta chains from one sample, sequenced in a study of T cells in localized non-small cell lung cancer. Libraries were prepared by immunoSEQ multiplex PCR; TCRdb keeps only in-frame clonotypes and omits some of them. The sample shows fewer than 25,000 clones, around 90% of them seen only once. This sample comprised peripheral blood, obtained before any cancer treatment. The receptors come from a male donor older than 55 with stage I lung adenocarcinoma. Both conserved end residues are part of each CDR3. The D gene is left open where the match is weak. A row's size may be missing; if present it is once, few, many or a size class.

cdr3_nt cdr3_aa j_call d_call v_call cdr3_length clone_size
TGTGCCAGCAGTCTCCAAGGACGGACTAGCAATCAGCCCCAGCATTTT CASSLQGRTSNQPQHF TRBJ1-5 - TRBV2 16 -
TGCAGTGCTAGAGGGGAGACCCAGTACTTC CSARGETQYF TRBJ2-5 - TRBV20-1 10 -
TGTGCCAGCAGGGTACTTGGCTACGAGCAGTACTTC CASRVLGYEQYF TRBJ2-7 - TRBV6-6 12 few
TGCAGCGTTATGGACACCCCCTCTGGGGCCAACGTCCTGACTTTC CSVMDTPSGANVLTF TRBJ2-6 - TRBV29-1 15 -
TGCGCCAGCACTTCGGCTAGCGGTCGTAGCTCCTACAATGAGCAGTTCTTC CASTSASGRSSYNEQFF TRBJ2-1 TRBD2 TRBV10-2 17 -
TGTGCCAGCAGGGCTGGGGGGGCTTACAATGAGCAGTTCTTC CASRAGGAYNEQFF TRBJ2-1 - TRBV6-5 14 -
TGCGCCAGCAGCTTGGCAGGGGATGAGCAGTTCTTC CASSLAGDEQFF TRBJ2-1 - TRBV5-1 12 once
TGTGCCAGTTCTCTAGCGGGGGGGCCCCGGGAGACCCAGTACTTC CASSLAGGPRETQYF TRBJ2-5 TRBD2 TRBV19 15 -
TGTGCCAGCAGCGCTGGATGGGCTAGAAGGTTGGAGGACGAGCAGTACTTC CASSAGWARRLEDEQYF TRBJ2-7 - TRBV5-4 17 -
TGTGCCAGCAGGCTCGACCGCGGAGCTAACTATGGCTACACCTTC CASRLDRGANYGYTF TRBJ1-2 - TRBV2 15 -
TGTGCCAGCAGTACCCTCGACAGCTACGAGCAGTACTTC CASSTLDSYEQYF TRBJ2-7 - TRBV25-1 13 -
TGTGCCAGCAGCCTCCTTGGGGAGACTAGGAATCAGCCCCAGCATTTT CASSLLGETRNQPQHF TRBJ1-5 - TRBV5-6 16 -
TGTGCCAGCTCCCCGAGAGCGAACACTGAAGCTTTCTTT CASSPRANTEAFF TRBJ1-1 - TRBV18 13 -
TGTGCCAGCTCACCAAATAAGGGCAGGGGGCTTGGCTACACCTTC CASSPNKGRGLGYTF TRBJ1-2 TRBD1 TRBV18 15 -
TGTGCCAGCAGCCCGGACTTATCCTTATACAATGAGCAGTTCTTC CASSPDLSLYNEQFF TRBJ2-1 - TRBV11-2 15 -
TGTGCCAGCAGTTTAGGGGGTGGCAAACGAAACACCATATATTTT CASSLGGGKRNTIYF TRBJ1-3 - TRBV28 15 -
TGTGCCAGCAGCCGGGATTCAGGCGGTTTCTACGAGCAGTACTTC CASSRDSGGFYEQYF TRBJ2-7 - TRBV5-8 15 -
TGCGCCAGCAGCTTGGGGGCCCGCCTGGACGAGCAGTACTTC CASSLGARLDEQYF TRBJ2-7 - TRBV5-1 14 once
TGTGCCAGCAGTTCTACGGGGGGGCCTGGGGGGGACATTCAGTACTTC CASSSTGGPGGDIQYF TRBJ2-4 TRBD2 TRBV27 16 -
TGCGCCAGCAGCTTGAGTGCTGGGACAGGGGGTAACACTGAAGCTTTCTTT CASSLSAGTGGNTEAFF TRBJ1-1 TRBD1 TRBV5-1 17 -
TGTGCCAGCAGAACAGGACAGGGAGGCGCGGGCTACACCTTC CASRTGQGGAGYTF TRBJ1-2 TRBD1 TRBV28 14 -
TGTGCCAGCAGACCCCCGACACTACTCTACGAGCAGTACTTC CASRPPTLLYEQYF TRBJ2-7 - TRBV7-8 14 -
TGTGCCAGCAGGCCCACCGGGACAGGGGTCGGTGAAGCTTTCTTT CASRPTGTGVGEAFF TRBJ1-1 TRBD1 TRBV5-4 15 -
TGTGCCAGCAGTAGCGGACTGCACTCTAGCACAGATACGCAGTATTTT CASSSGLHSSTDTQYF TRBJ2-3 - TRBV5-5 16 -
TGTGCCAGCAGCCCCTTGCTGGCAGCGGGAGGGCCCTCCAATGAGCAGTTCTTC CASSPLLAAGGPSNEQFF TRBJ2-1 TRBD2 TRBV7-9 18 -
TGTGCCAGCAGCTTAGTCTCTCTGGACTATGGCTACACCTTC CASSLVSLDYGYTF TRBJ1-2 - TRBV7-9 14 once
TGTGCCAGCAGTTTTCCGGATCGGGAGACCCAGTACTTC CASSFPDRETQYF TRBJ2-5 - TRBV28 13 -
TGCGCCAGCAGCCACAATGGACAGGGTGAAAGAAGTGGCTACACCTTC CASSHNGQGERSGYTF TRBJ1-2 TRBD1 TRBV5-1 16 -
TGTGCCAGCAGTTTAGGGTTTCGGCAGCCCCAGCATTTT CASSLGFRQPQHF TRBJ1-5 - TRBV27 13 -
TGTGCCAGCAGCTTTATAACAGGCGAGCAGTTCTTC CASSFITGEQFF TRBJ2-1 - TRBV11-2 12 -
TGTGCCAGCAGCTCCCAGGGGGGTGCCATCGGGGAGCTGTTTTTT CASSSQGGAIGELFF TRBJ2-2 - TRBV7-2 15 -
TGTGCCAGCAGCTCATTGGTGAACACCATATATTTT CASSSLVNTIYF TRBJ1-3 - TRBV7-2 12 -
TGTGCCAGTAGTGAGGGTGGGGGGTACAATGAGCAGTTCTTC CASSEGGGYNEQFF TRBJ2-1 - TRBV19 14 -
TGTGCCAGCAGCTCCACCGGGACAGGGGTCGCGAACACCGGGGAGCTGTTTTTT CASSSTGTGVANTGELFF TRBJ2-2 TRBD1 TRBV7-8 18 -
TGTGCCATCAGTGGACCATTGAACTCTGGAAACACCATATATTTT CAISGPLNSGNTIYF TRBJ1-3 - TRBV10-3 15 -
TGTGCCAGCAGCGTACACCTTAGGGGCGAGGGAAACACCATATATTTT CASSVHLRGEGNTIYF TRBJ1-3 - TRBV9 16 -
TGTGCCAGCAGCCCCCAGACAGGCCTACAAGAGACCCAGTACTTC CASSPQTGLQETQYF TRBJ2-5 - TRBV5-4 15 -
TGTGCCAGCAGTAGCGGCTATGGCTACACCTTC CASSSGYGYTF TRBJ1-2 - TRBV6-5 11 -
TGTGCCAGCAGCACCTCGGGGGGCGGCGCAGATACGCAGTATTTT CASSTSGGGADTQYF TRBJ2-3 - TRBV9 15 -
TGTGCCATCAGTGAGTCTGGAGACACGGGACCGAGAATCTACGAGCAGTACTTC CAISESGDTGPRIYEQYF TRBJ2-7 - TRBV10-3 18 -
TGTGCCAGCAGCGCCGGGACAGGGGGTCTCTACGAGCAGTACTTC CASSAGTGGLYEQYF TRBJ2-7 TRBD1 TRBV5-6 15 -
TGTGCCACCAGCAGGTTCGAGGGGACCACTGAAGCTTTCTTT CATSRFEGTTEAFF TRBJ1-1 - TRBV15 14 -
TGTGCCAGCAGCTTAGGACTAGCGGGAGGGTCCTACAATGAGCAGTTCTTC CASSLGLAGGSYNEQFF TRBJ2-1 TRBD2 TRBV7-2 17 few
TGTGCCAGCAGCTGGGGTAGTCGGTGGGAGACCCAGTACTTC CASSWGSRWETQYF TRBJ2-5 - TRBV11-2 14 once
TGTGCCTGGAGTGTAGGTGGACAGAGGGAGCAGTACTTC CAWSVGGQREQYF TRBJ2-7 - TRBV30 13 -
TGTGCCAGCAGTGAAGTGACGAATGAGCAGTTCTTC CASSEVTNEQFF TRBJ2-1 - TRBV6-1 12 -
TGTGCCAGCACCAGTAACAGGGTCACTGAAGCTTTCTTT CASTSNRVTEAFF TRBJ1-1 - TRBV11-2 13 -
TGTGCCAGCAGTGAAGCGACAGGGGGCAGTGGCTACACCTTC CASSEATGGSGYTF TRBJ1-2 TRBD1 TRBV6-1 14 -
TGTGCCAGCAGATCTGGGACAGGTAGGCACGAGCAGTACTTC CASRSGTGRHEQYF TRBJ2-7 TRBD1 TRBV28 14 -
TGTGCCAGCAGCTTGGACGCGGGGAGAGCTTTCTTT CASSLDAGRAFF TRBJ1-1 - TRBV5-5 12 -
TGTGCCTGGGACCCCGAGGAGGGTTTCACAGATACGCAGTATTTT CAWDPEEGFTDTQYF TRBJ2-3 - TRBV30 15 -
TGTGCCACCCTCCGACAGGCAGGGAATCAGCCCCAGCATTTT CATLRQAGNQPQHF TRBJ1-5 - TRBV28 14 -
TGCAGTGCTAGGAGCAGAAACACCATATATTTT CSARSRNTIYF TRBJ1-3 - TRBV20-1 11 -
TGTGCCAGCAGCTTAGGTGGCTATCAGCCCCAGCATTTT CASSLGGYQPQHF TRBJ1-5 - TRBV7-9 13 -